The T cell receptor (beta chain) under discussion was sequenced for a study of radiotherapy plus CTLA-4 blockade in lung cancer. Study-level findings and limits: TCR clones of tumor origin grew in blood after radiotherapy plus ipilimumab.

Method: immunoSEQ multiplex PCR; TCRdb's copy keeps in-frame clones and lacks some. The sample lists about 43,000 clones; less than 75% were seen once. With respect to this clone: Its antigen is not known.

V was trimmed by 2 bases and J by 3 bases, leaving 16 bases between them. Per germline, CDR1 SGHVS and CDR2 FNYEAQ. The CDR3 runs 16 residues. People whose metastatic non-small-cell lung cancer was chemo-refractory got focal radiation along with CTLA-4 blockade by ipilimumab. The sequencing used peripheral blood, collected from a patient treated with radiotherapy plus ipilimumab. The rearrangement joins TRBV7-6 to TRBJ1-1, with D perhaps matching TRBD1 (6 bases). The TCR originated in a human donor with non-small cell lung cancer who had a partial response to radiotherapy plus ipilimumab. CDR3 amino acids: CASSLTGSGGDTEAFF. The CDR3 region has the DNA TGTGCCAGCAGCTTAACAGGGAGTGGGGGGGACACTGAAGCTTTCTTT.